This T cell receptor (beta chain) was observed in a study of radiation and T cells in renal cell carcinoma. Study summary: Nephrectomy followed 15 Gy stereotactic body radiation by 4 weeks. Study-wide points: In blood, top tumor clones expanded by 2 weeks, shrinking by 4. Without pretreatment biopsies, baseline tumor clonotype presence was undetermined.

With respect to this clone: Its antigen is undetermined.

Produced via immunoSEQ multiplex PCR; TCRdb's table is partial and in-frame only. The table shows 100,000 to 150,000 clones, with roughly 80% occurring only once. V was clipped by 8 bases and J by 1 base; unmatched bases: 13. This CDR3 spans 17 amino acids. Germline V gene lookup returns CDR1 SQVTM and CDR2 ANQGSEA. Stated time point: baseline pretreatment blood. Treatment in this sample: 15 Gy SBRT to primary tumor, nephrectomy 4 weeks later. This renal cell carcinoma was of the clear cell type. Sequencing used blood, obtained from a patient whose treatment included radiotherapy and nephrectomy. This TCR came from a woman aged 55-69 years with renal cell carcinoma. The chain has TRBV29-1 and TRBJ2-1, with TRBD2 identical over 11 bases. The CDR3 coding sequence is TGCAGCTCACCCTTGGTAGCGGGAGGGAAGTCCTACAATGAGCAGTTCTTC. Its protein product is CSSPLVAGGKSYNEQFF.